This T cell receptor beta chain is from a study of shared clonotypes between healthy human individuals. Overall study findings and caveats: The study found 4.5% to 5% of naive CD4 clonotypes shared across several donors.

The naive CD8 subset, CD45RO-negative cells positively selected for CCR7, excluded terminally differentiated effector memory CD45RA+ cells. At deep level, the assay was performed. Template for every sorted-subset replicate PCR totaled around 200 ng DNA, roughly 30,000 T cell genomes. Repertoires were generated with immunoSEQ multiplex PCR, while TCRdb's copy carries only in-frame clones and drops some. The sample includes around 1.9 million clones, roughly 91% of them seen just once. On this clone itself: Its specificity is not known.

This TCR was recovered from a man aged 18 to 35 in good health. Some clones in this sample may be carry-over from other donors' samples. Sequencing was carried out using naive CD8+ T cells from PBMCs.

Written as DNA, the CDR3 is TGTGCCAGCAGTTACTCCGGGGCAAACCAAGAGACCCAGTACTTC. This translates into CASSYSGANQETQYF. The chain employs TRBV6-5 and TRBJ2-5; possibly TRBD1 or TRBD2 for D (5 bases each). In germline, CDR1 is MNHEY, CDR2 SVGAGI. The CDR3 length is 15 residues. V shed 0 bases and J shed 0 bases, with 8 bases lying between them.